This TCR beta chain was identified during a study of T cell changes during pregnancy in multiple sclerosis. With V trimmed by 7 bases and J by 3 bases, 16 bases remained unmatched. The germline gives CDR1 MDHEN, CDR2 SYDVKM. The CDR3 has 18 residues. TCRdb's table, derived via immunoSEQ multiplex PCR, lists solely in-frame clones and lacks some. The data show about 81,000 clones, 85% to 95% seen once. This sequence joins TRBV28 and TRBJ1-1; 11 bases line up with TRBD1. Here the sequenced sample was peripheral blood, taken in the third trimester of pregnancy. This sequence was found in a female donor in good health, enrolled as a control in a pregnancy study. The CDR3 is CASILRRGQGVTDTEAFF. The CDR3, as DNA: TGTGCCAGCATCCTTCGGCGGGGACAGGGGGTAACGGACACTGAAGCTTTCTTT. The entire variable domain, with the rest obtained from reference TRBV28 and TRBJ1-1, is as follows: DVKVTQSSRYLVKRTGEKVFLECVQDMDHENMFWYRQDPGLGLRLIYFSYDVKMKEKGDIPEGYSVSREKKERFSLILESASTNQTSMYLCASILRRGQGVTDTEAFFGQGTRLTVV.